The present TCR beta chain was sequenced within a study of shared clonotypes between healthy human individuals. Findings of the study overall: Memory subsets had estimated richness that was generally smaller than that of naive subsets.

Naive CD8 isolation took CD45RO-negative cells positively selected for CCR7 and excluded terminally differentiated effector memory CD45RA+ cells. Caucasian adults residing in Nashville, Tennessee made up all the donors. Sequencing used immunoSEQ multiplex PCR; TCRdb keeps in-frame clones, though not all of them. The sample records around 1.9 million clones, just over 90% being singletons. V lost 1 base and J lost 6, with 14 bases in between. The CDR3 is 15 amino acids. Germline CDR1 reads LNHDA; CDR2 reads SQIVND (reference sequence). In the case of this clone: The antigen is unknown.

V gene TRBV19 combines with J gene TRBJ2-3; D tentatively reads TRBD1 or TRBD2 (5 bases each). Sequencing input: naive CD8+ T cells from PBMCs. This sequence originates from a man aged 18 to 29 in good health. Some clones in this sample may be carry-over from other donors' samples. The CDR3 protein is CASSIVRAGLDTQYF. For the CDR3, the DNA is TGTGCCAGTAGTATAGTGAGGGCAGGGCTCGATACGCAGTATTTT. The variable domain in full, with the rest retrieved from reference TRBV19 and TRBJ2-3, is DGGITQSPKYLFRKEGQNVTLSCEQNLNHDAMYWYRQDPGQGLRLIYYSQIVNDFQKGDIAEGYSVSREKKESFPLTVTSAQKNPTAFYLCASSIVRAGLDTQYFGPGTRLTVL.